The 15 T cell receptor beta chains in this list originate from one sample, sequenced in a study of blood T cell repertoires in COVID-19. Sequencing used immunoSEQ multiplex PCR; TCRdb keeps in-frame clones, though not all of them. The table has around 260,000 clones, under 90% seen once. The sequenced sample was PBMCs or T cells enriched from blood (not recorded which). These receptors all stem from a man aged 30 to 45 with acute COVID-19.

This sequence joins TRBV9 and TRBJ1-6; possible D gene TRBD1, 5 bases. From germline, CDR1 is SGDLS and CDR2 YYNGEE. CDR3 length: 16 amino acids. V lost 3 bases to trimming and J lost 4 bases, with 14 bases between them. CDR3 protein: CASSGSTGAYNSPLHF. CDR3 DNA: TGTGCCAGCAGCGGTAGTACTGGGGCGTATAATTCACCCCTCCACTTT.

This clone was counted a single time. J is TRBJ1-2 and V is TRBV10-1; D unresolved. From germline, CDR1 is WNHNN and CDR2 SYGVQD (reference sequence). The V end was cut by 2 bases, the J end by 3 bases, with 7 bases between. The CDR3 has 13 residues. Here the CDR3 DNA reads TGCGCCAGCAGTGAGCAGGCTTACTATGGCTACACCTTC. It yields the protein CASSEQAYYGYTF.

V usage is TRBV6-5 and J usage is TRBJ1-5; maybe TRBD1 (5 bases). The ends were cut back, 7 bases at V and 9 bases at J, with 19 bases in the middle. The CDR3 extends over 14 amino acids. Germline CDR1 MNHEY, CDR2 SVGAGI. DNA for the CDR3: TGTGCCAGCACACCGCCCGGGGGGTTAAGGCCCCAGCATTTT. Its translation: CASTPPGGLRPQHF.

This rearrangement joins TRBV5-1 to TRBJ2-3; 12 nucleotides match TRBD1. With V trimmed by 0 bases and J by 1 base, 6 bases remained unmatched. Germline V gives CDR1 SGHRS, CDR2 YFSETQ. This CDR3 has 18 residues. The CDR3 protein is CASSLGSGTGGGTDTQYF. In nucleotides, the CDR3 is TGCGCCAGCAGCTTGGGGTCCGGGACAGGGGGCGGCACAGATACGCAGTATTTT. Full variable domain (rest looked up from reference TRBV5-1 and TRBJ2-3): KAGVTQTPRYLIKTRGQQVTLSCSPISGHRSVSWYQQTPGQGLQFLFEYFSETQRNKGNFPGRFSGRQFSNSRSEMNVSTLELGDSALYLCASSLGSGTGGGTDTQYFGPGTRLTVL.

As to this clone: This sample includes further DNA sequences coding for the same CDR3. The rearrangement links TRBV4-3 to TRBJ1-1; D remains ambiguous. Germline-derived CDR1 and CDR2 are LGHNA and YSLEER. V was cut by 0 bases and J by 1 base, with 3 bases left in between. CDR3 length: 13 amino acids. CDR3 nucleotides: TGCGCCAGCAGCCAAGATCGGAACACTGAAGCTTTCTTT. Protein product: CASSQDRNTEAFF.

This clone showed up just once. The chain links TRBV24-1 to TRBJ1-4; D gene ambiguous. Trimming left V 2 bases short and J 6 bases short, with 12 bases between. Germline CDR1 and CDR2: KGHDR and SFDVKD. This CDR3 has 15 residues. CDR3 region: CATSDSAGLHEKLFF. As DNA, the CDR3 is TGTGCCACCAGTGATTCGGCAGGCCTCCATGAAAAACTGTTTTTT.

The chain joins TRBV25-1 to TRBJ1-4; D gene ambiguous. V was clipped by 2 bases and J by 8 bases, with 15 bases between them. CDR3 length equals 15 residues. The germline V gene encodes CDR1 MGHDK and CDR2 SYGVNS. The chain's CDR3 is CASSERGDGVEKLFF. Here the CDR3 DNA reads TGTGCCAGCAGTGAACGTGGAGACGGAGTCGAAAAACTGTTTTTT.

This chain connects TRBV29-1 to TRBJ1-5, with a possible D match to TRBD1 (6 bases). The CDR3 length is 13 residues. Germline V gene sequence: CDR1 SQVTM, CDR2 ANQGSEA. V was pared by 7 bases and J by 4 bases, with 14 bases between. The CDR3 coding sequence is TGCAGCGCACTGACAGGCTCTAATCAGCCCCAGCATTTT. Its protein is CSALTGSNQPQHF.

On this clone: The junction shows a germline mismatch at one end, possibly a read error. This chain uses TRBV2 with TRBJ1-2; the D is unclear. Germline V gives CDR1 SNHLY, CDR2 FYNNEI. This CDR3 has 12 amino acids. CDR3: CASSSPNYGYTF. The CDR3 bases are TGTGCCAGCAGTTCCCCTAATTATGGCTACACCTTC. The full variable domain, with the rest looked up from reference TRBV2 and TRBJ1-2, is EPEVTQTPSHQVTQMGQEVILRCVPISNHLYFYWYRQILGQKVEFLVSFYNNEISEKSEIFDDQFSVERPDGSNFTLKIRSTKLEDSAMYFCASSSPNYGYTFGSGTRLTVV.

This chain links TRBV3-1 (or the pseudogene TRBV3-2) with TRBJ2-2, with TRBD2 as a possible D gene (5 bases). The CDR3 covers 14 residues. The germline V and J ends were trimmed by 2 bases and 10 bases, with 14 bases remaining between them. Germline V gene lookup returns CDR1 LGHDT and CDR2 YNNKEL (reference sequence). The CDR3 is CASSQQGGRMELFF. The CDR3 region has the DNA TGTGCCAGCAGCCAACAAGGAGGACGGATGGAGCTGTTTTTT.

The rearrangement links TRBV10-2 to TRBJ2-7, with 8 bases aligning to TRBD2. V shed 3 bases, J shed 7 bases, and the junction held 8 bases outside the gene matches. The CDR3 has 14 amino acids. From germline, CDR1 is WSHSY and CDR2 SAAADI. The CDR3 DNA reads TGCGCCAGCAGTGAATCGGGGGGGCCGCCGGAGCAGTACGTC. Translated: CASSESGGPPEQYV.

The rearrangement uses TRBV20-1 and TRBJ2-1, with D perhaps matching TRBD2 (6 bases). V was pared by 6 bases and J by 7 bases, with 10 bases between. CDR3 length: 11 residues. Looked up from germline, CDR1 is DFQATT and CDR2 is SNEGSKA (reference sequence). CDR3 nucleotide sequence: TGCAGTGCACGACTAGTAAATGAGCAGTTCTTC. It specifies CSARLVNEQFF.

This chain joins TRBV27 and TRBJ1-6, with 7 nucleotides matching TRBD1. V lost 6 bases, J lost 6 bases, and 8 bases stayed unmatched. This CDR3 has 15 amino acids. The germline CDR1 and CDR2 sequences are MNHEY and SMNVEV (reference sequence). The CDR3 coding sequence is TGTGCCAGCAGGGAACAGGGGTTAGGTAATTCACCCCTCCACTTT. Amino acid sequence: CASREQGLGNSPLHF.

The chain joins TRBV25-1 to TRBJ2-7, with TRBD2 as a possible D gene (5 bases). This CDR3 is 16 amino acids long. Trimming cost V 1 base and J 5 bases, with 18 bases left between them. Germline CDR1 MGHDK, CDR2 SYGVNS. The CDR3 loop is CASSESIGSGLNEQYV. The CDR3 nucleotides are TGTGCCAGCAGTGAATCGATAGGATCGGGGTTGAACGAGCAGTACGTC.

CDR3 in DNA: TGTGCCAGCAGGTCAAACGGGGGACAGGGAGTCGGCTACACCTTC. Translation gives CASRSNGGQGVGYTF. J is TRBJ1-2 and V is TRBV11-3, with 9 bases fitting TRBD1. The length of the CDR3 is 15 residues. CDR1 and CDR2 from the germline V gene are SGHNT and YENEEA. With 6 bases clipped from V and 8 bases from J, the junction kept 13 bases outside the gene matches.